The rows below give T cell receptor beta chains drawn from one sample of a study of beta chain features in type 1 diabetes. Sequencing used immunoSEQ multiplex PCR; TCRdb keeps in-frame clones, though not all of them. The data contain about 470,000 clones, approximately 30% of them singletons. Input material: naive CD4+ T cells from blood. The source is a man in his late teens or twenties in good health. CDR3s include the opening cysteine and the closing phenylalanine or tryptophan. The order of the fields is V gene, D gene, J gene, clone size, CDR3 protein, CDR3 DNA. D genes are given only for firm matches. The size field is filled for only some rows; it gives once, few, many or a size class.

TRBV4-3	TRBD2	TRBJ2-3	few	CASSQDGGREGTQYF	TGCGCCAGCAGCCAAGATGGTGGGCGGGAGGGCACGCAGTATTTT
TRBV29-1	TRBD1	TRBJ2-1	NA	CSGNRGPYNEQFF	TGCAGCGGAAACAGGGGTCCCTACAATGAGCAGTTCTTC
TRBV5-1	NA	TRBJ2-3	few	CASSLYEETDTQYF	TGCGCCAGCAGCTTGTACGAAGAGACAGATACGCAGTATTTT
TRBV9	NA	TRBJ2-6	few	CASSPGRESGANVLTF	TGTGCCAGCAGCCCGGGACGGGAGTCTGGGGCCAACGTCCTGACTTTC
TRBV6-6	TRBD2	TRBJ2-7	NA	CASTQRLAGDEQYF	TGTGCCAGCACCCAAAGGCTAGCGGGAGACGAGCAGTACTTC
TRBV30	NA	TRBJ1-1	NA	CAWSVRHRDTEAFF	TGTGCCTGGAGTGTACGGCACAGGGACACTGAAGCTTTCTTT
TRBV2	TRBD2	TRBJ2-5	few	CASGPGLAAQETQYF	TGTGCCAGCGGCCCGGGACTAGCGGCACAAGAGACCCAGTACTTC
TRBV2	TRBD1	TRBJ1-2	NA	CASSEAVPTGDYGYTF	TGTGCCAGCAGTGAAGCCGTTCCTACAGGGGACTATGGCTACACCTTC
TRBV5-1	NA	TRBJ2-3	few	CASSLGTTDTQYF	TGCGCCAGCAGCTTGGGGACCACAGATACGCAGTATTTT
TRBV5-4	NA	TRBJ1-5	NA	CASSRMDSNQPQHF	TGTGCCAGCAGCCGAATGGATAGCAATCAGCCCCAGCATTTT
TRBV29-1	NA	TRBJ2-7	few	CSVGRDTYEQYF	TGCAGCGTTGGGCGGGATACCTACGAGCAGTACTTC
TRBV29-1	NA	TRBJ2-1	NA	CSVVVQLNEQFF	TGCAGCGTTGTAGTGCAGCTCAATGAGCAGTTCTTC
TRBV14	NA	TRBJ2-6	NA	CASSHWGPNTVSGANVLTF	TGTGCCAGCAGCCATTGGGGACCGAACACTGTCTCTGGGGCCAACGTCCTGACTTTC
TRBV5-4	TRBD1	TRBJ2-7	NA	CASSPPGQGAYEQYF	TGTGCCAGCAGCCCGCCGGGACAGGGGGCCTACGAGCAGTACTTC
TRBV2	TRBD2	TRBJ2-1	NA	CASSGPGLANNEQFF	TGTGCCAGCAGTGGACCGGGACTAGCGAACAATGAGCAGTTCTTC
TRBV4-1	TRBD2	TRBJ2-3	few	CASSQGLAGVTDTQYF	TGCGCCAGCAGCCAAGGCCTAGCGGGAGTAACAGATACGCAGTATTTT
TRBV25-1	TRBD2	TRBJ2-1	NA	CASSKTSGRTTYNEQFF	TGTGCCAGCAGTAAGACTAGCGGGAGGACTACTTACAATGAGCAGTTCTTC
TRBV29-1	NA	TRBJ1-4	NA	CSVVGVNEKLFF	TGCAGCGTTGTTGGGGTTAATGAAAAACTGTTTTTT
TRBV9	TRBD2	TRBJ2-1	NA	CASSLSGSSYNEQFF	TGTGCCAGCAGTCTTAGCGGGAGCTCCTACAATGAGCAGTTCTTC
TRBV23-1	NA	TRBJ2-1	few	CASTPLQQFF	TGCGCCAGCACCCCCCTTCAGCAGTTCTTC
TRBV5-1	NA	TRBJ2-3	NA	CASSLPTDSGVGTQYF	TGCGCCAGCAGCCTTCCGACGGACTCGGGGGTAGGGACGCAGTATTTT
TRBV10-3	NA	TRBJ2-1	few	CAISEWYNEQFF	TGTGCCATCAGTGAATGGTACAATGAGCAGTTCTTC
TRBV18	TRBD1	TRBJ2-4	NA	CASSSLTGGGHIQYF	TGTGCCAGCTCAAGTCTTACAGGGGGCGGTCACATTCAGTACTTC
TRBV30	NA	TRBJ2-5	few	CAWRGPEAQYF	TGTGCCTGGAGAGGTCCGGAGGCCCAGTACTTC
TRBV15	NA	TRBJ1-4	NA	CATSRDLAEELFF	TGTGCCACCAGCAGAGATCTGGCCGAAGAACTGTTTTTT
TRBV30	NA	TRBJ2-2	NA	CAWGTGWRAGELFF	TGTGCCTGGGGAACAGGGTGGCGCGCCGGGGAGCTGTTTTTT
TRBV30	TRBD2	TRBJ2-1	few	CAWSGTGGPNEQFF	TGTGCCTGGAGTGGGACGGGAGGGCCCAATGAGCAGTTCTTC
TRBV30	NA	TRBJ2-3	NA	CAWSVDRTSFGTQYF	TGTGCCTGGAGTGTAGACAGGACATCGTTCGGTACGCAGTATTTT
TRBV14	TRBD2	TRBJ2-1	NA	CASSQLRDYDNEQFF	TGTGCCAGCAGCCAGCTGAGGGACTACGACAATGAGCAGTTCTTC
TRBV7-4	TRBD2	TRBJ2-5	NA	CASTEREGETQYF	TGTGCCAGCACGGAGCGGGAGGGCGAGACCCAGTACTTC
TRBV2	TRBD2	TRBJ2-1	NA	CASSEALAGPSDEQFF	TGTGCCAGCAGTGAAGCGCTAGCGGGACCTTCTGATGAGCAGTTCTTC
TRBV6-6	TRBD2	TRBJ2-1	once	CASSTVGQRGYNEQFF	TGTGCCAGCAGCACCGTCGGGCAGCGGGGGTACAATGAGCAGTTCTTC
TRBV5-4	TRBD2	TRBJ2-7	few	CASSPGLAEYEQYF	TGTGCCAGCAGCCCGGGACTAGCGGAATACGAGCAGTACTTC
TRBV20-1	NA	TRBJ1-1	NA	CSARDEVGAFF	TGCAGTGCTAGAGATGAGGTGGGGGCTTTCTTT
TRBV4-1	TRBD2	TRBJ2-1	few	CASSQDSGLVLTEQFF	TGCGCCAGCAGCCAAGATTCAGGACTAGTTCTTACTGAGCAGTTCTTC
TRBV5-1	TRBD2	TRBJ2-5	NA	CASSLLGGETQYF	TGCGCCAGCAGCTTACTGGGAGGGGAGACCCAGTACTTC
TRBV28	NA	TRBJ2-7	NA	CASGYRVGFEQYF	TGTGCCAGCGGGTACAGGGTCGGGTTCGAGCAGTACTTC
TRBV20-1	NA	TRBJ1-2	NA	CSASGTYGYTF	TGCAGTGCTAGCGGGACCTATGGCTACACCTTC
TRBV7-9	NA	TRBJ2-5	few	CASRPDIQETQYF	TGTGCCAGCAGACCGGACATACAAGAGACCCAGTACTTC
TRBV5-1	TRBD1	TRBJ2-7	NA	CASSSGTGKFYEQYF	TGCGCCAGCAGCAGTGGGACAGGGAAATTCTACGAGCAGTACTTC
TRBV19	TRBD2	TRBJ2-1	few	CASSNLGTSGRSYNEQFF	TGTGCCAGTAGTAACCTCGGGACTAGCGGGAGATCCTACAATGAGCAGTTCTTC
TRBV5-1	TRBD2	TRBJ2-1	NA	CASSLAPAGYNEQFF	TGCGCCAGCAGCTTGGCCCCAGCGGGATACAATGAGCAGTTCTTC
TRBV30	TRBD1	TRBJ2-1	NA	CAWSSDRYGEQFF	TGTGCCTGGAGTTCGGACAGGTACGGTGAGCAGTTCTTC
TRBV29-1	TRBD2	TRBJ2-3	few	CSSNSRLAGDTQYF	TGCAGCTCAAATAGCCGACTAGCCGGGGATACGCAGTATTTT
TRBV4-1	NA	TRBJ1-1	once	CASSQLLVTGEAFF	TGCGCCAGCAGCCAATTATTAGTGACCGGTGAAGCTTTCTTT
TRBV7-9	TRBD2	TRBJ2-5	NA	CASSFGAGAEETQYF	TGTGCCAGCAGCTTTGGGGCGGGAGCCGAAGAAACCCAGTACTTC
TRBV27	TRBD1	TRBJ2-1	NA	CASSFRGTFQFF	TGTGCCAGCAGTTTCAGGGGGACCTTCCAGTTCTTC
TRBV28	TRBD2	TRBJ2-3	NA	CASSLTSGTQYF	TGTGCCAGCAGTCTTACTAGCGGTACGCAGTATTTT
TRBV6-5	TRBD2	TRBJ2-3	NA	CASSYSSGKADTQYF	TGTGCCAGCAGTTACTCTAGCGGGAAAGCAGATACGCAGTATTTT